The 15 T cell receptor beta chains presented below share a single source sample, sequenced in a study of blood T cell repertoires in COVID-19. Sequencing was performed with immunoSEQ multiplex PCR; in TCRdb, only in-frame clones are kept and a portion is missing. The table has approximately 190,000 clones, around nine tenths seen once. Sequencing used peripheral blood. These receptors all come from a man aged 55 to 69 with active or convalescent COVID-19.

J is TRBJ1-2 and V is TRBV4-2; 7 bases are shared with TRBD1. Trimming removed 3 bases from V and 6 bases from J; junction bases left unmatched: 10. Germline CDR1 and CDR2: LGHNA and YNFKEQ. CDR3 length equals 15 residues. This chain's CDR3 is CASSQDRQGMNGYTF. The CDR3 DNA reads TGTGCCAGCAGCCAGGATAGACAGGGAATGAATGGCTACACCTTC.

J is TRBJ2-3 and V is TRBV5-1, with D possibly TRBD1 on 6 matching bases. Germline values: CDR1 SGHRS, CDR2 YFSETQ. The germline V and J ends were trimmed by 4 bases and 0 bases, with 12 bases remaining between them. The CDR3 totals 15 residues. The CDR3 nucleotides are TGCGCCAGCAGCCGGACAGTAGCTAGCACAGATACGCAGTATTTT. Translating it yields CASSRTVASTDTQYF.

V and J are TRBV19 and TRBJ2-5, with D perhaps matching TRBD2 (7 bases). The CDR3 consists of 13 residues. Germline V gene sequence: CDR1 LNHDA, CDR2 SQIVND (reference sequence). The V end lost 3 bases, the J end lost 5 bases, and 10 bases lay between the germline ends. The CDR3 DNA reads TGTGCCAGTAGTATGGGGGGGCGGGAGACCCAGTACTTC. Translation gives CASSMGGRETQYF. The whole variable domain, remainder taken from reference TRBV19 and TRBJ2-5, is DGGITQSPKYLFRKEGQNVTLSCEQNLNHDAMYWYRQDPGQGLRLIYYSQIVNDFQKGDIAEGYSVSREKKESFPLTVTSAQKNPTAFYLCASSMGGRETQYFGPGTRLLVL.

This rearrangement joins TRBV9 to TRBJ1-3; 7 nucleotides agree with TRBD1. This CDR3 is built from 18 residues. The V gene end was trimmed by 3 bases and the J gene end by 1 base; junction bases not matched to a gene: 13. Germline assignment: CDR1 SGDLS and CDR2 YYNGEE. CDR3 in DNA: TGTGCCAGCAGCGCCCGGGACAGCCACTACTCTTCTGGAAACACCATATATTTT. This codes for CASSARDSHYSSGNTIYF.

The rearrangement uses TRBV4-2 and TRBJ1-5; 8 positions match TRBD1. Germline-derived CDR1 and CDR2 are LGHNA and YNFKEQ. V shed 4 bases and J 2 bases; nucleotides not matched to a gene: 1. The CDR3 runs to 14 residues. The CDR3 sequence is CASSPGQGNQPQHF. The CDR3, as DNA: TGTGCCAGCAGCCCGGGACAGGGCAATCAGCCCCAGCATTTT.

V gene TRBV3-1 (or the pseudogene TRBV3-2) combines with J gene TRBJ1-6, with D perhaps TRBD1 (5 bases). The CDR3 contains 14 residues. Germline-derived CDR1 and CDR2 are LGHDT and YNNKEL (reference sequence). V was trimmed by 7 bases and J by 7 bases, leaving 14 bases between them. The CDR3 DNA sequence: TGTGCCAGCAACGCGGGGAGGGGAAATTCACCCCTCCACTTT. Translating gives CASNAGRGNSPLHF.

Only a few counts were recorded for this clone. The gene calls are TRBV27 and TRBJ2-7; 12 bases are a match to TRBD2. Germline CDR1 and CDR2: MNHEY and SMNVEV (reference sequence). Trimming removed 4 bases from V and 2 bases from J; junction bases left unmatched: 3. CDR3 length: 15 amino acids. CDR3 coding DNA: TGTGCCAGCAGTTACCTAGCGGGGGGGACCTACGAGCAGTACTTC. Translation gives CASSYLAGGTYEQYF.

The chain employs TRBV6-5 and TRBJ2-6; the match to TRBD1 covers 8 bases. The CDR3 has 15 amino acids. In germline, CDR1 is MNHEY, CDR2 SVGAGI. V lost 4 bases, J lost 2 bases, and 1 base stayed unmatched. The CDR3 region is CASSFRGPGANVLTF. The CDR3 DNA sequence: TGTGCCAGCAGTTTCAGGGGGCCTGGGGCCAACGTCCTGACTTTC.

The CDR3 is CASSAGLAGGKETQYF. As DNA, the CDR3 is TGTGCCAGCAGTGCGGGACTAGCGGGGGGGAAGGAGACCCAGTACTTC. The chain employs TRBV6-1 and TRBJ2-5; TRBD2 matches 16 bases. The junction had 4 bases not matched to a gene; V was cut back by 4 bases and J by 5 bases. The CDR3 covers 16 residues. The germline V gene encodes CDR1 MNHNS and CDR2 SASEGT.

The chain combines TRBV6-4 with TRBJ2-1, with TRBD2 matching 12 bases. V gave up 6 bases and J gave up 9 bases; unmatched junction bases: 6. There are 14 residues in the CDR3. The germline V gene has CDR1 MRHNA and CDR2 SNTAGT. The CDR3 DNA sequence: TGTGCCAGCAGGAGTCTAGCGGGGGGGCCTGAGCAGTTCTTC. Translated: CASRSLAGGPEQFF.

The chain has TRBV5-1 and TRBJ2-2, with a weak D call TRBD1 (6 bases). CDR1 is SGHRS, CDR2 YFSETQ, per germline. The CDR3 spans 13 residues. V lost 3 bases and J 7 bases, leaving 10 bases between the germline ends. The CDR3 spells CASSSGQYGELFF. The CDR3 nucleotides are TGCGCCAGCAGCTCCGGACAGTACGGGGAGCTGTTTTTT.

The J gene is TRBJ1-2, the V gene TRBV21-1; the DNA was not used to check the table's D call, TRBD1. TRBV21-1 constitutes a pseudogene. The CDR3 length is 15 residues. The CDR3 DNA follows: TGTGCCAGCAGCAAATCAGGACAGGGGGACTATGGCTACACCTTC. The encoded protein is CASSKSGQGDYGYTF.

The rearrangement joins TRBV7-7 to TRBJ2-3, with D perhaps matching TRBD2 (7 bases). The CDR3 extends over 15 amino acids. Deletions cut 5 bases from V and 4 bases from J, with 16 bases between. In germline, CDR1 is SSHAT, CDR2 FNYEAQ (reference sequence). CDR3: CASSLEGGKADTQYF. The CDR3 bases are TGTGCCAGCAGCCTCGAGGGGGGGAAAGCAGATACGCAGTATTTT.

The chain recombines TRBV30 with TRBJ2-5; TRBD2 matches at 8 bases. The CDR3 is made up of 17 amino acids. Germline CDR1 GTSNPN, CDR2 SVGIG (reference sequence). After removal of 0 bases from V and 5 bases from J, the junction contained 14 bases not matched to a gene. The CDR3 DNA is TGTGCCTGGAGTGTGAGTAGCGGGGTTTTTGATCAGGAGACCCAGTACTTC. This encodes CAWSVSSGVFDQETQYF. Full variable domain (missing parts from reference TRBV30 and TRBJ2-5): SQTIHQWPATLVQPVGSPLSLECTVEGTSNPNLYWYRQAAGRGLQLLFYSVGIGQISSEVPQNLSASRPQDRQFILSSKKLLLSDSGFYLCAWSVSSGVFDQETQYFGPGTRLLVL.

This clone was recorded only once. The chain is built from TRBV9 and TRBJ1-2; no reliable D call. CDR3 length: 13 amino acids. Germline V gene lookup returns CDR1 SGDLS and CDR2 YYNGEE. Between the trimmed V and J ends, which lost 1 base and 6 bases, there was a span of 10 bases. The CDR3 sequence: CASSVIGSHGYTF. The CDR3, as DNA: TGTGCCAGCAGCGTAATAGGGAGCCATGGCTACACCTTC.